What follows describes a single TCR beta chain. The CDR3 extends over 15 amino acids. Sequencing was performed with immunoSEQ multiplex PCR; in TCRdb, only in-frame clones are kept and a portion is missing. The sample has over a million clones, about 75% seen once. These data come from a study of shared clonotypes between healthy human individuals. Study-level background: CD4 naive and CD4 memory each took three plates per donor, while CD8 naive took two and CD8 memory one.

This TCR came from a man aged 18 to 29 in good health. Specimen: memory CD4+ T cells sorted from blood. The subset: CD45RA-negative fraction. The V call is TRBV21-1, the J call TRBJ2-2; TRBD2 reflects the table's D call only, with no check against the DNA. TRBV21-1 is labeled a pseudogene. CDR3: CASPSNRGVTGELFF. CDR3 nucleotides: TGTGCCAGCCCGTCTAATCGGGGGGTTACCGGGGAGCTGTTTTTT.